The subject of this entry is one T cell receptor (beta chain). This entry belongs to a study of blood T cell repertoires in COVID-19. Produced via immunoSEQ multiplex PCR; TCRdb's table is partial and in-frame only. The sample lists about 270,000 clones; under 90% were seen once. Deletions cut 6 bases from V and 2 bases from J, with 10 bases between. The CDR3 sequence is 13 residues long. CDR1 and CDR2 from the germline V gene are KGHSH and LQKENI. The gene calls are TRBV18 and TRBJ1-1; D gene unclear. Sequencing used peripheral blood. This TCR derives from a woman between 18 and 30 years old with acute or convalescent COVID-19. CDR3 amino acids: CASSIPTNTEAFF. CDR3 coding DNA: TGTGCCAGCTCCATCCCTACCAACACTGAAGCTTTCTTT.